These 19 T cell receptor beta chains share one sample of origin, sequenced in a study of glioma-infiltrating T cells (dated by TCRdb to the mid-2010s). Sequencing relied on an Illumina MiSeq. TCR alpha and beta CDR3 regions were amplified with the iRepertoire nested amplicon-rescue multiplex PCR (arm-PCR) platform from RNA. TCRdb applied fastp at Q25 and MiXCR to the public reads, then kept only in-frame beta chains. Each CDR3 protein appears once, grouped with its most common genes and DNA. For this sample there are approximately 400,000 distinct CDR3 sequences; about two fifths appear just once. Around 13% of the sample is taken by the ten largest. Sequenced input: glioma tissue, nonneoplastic brain tissue, or PBMCs (not recorded which). Source of these receptors: a human donor with low-grade glioma or glioblastoma, undergoing nonglioma brain surgery, or in good health (not recorded which).

This clonotype was counted a few times. The rearrangement uses TRBV20-1 and TRBJ2-3; 8 nucleotides line up with TRBD2. V shed 6 bases and J 6 bases; nucleotides not matched to a gene: 14. The CDR3 spans 15 residues. Germline V gene sequence: CDR1 DFQATT, CDR2 SNEGSKA (reference sequence). CDR3 sequence reads: CSALAVAGTGDTQYF. The CDR3 coding sequence is TGCAGTGCCCTGGCGGTAGCGGGGACCGGCGATACGCAGTATTTT.

The chain links TRBV2 to TRBJ2-1, with D possibly being TRBD1 (6 bases). Germline CDR1 and CDR2: SNHLY and FYNNEI. CDR3 length: 14 amino acids. The V end lost 6 bases, the J end lost 3 bases, and 12 bases lay between the germline ends. The chain's CDR3 is CASSWTDDYNEQFF. The DNA of the CDR3 is TGTGCCAGCAGCTGGACAGACGACTACAATGAGCAGTTCTTC.

This clonotype was seen at least ten times. The chain uses TRBV6-1 and TRBJ2-5, with D uncertain. Trimming left V 5 bases short and J 7 bases short, with 17 bases between. This CDR3 is built from 14 residues. The V gene's germline CDR1 is MNHNS and CDR2 SASEGT. CDR3 sequence (DNA): TGTGCCAGCAGTCCTGATAAGGTGGCGCGGACCCAGTACTTC. Residues: CASSPDKVARTQYF.

In the case of this clonotype: A much larger clone differs by one base, so this may be a read error. The rearrangement joins TRBV24-1 to TRBJ2-1, with 14 positions matching TRBD2. The length of the CDR3 is 17 residues. Trimming cost V 1 base and J 6 bases; bases outside gene matches: 4. Germline loops: CDR1 KGHDR, CDR2 SFDVKD. The CDR3 is CATSDFRTSGRPNEQFF. The CDR3 nucleotides are TGTGCCACCAGTGATTTTAGGACTAGCGGGAGGCCCAATGAGCAGTTCTTC.

A note on this clonotype: With a much larger clone just one base away, this may be a read error. The chain couples TRBV28 to TRBJ1-1; D is possibly TRBD1 (6 bases). CDR3 size: 15 residues. Germline CDR1 reads MDHEN; CDR2 reads SYDVKM. This chain's CDR3 is CASSHHGQMNTETFF. The CDR3 DNA reads TGTGCCAGCAGTCACCACGGACAGATGAACACTGAAACTTTCTTT. The complete variable domain, with remaining parts taken from reference TRBV28 and TRBJ1-1, reads DVKVTQSSRYLVKRTGEKVFLECVQDMDHENMFWYRQDPGLGLRLIYFSYDVKMKEKGDIPEGYSVSREKKERFSLILESASTNQTSMYLCASSHHGQMNTETFFGQGTRLTVV.

The table lists this clonotype with many counts. The V and J genes are TRBV7-9 and TRBJ2-1, with no clear D. The CDR3 extends over 13 amino acids. The germline CDR1 and CDR2 sequences are SEHNR and FQNEAQ (reference sequence). The V end was cut by 6 bases, the J end by 7 bases, with 13 bases between. The CDR3 loop is CASSPYGTNEQFF. The CDR3 DNA follows: TGTGCCAGCAGTCCTTACGGAACGAATGAGCAGTTCTTC.

At least ten counts were recorded for this clonotype. J is TRBJ2-1 and V is TRBV6-2 or TRBV6-3; TRBD2 matches 14 bases. The CDR3 covers 17 residues. Germline V lookup: CDR1 MNHEY, CDR2 SVGEGT. V trimming: 5 bases; J trimming: 0 bases; junction bases outside the gene matches: 3. For the CDR3, the DNA is TGTGCCAGCAGTCTGACTAGCGGGAGGGCCTCCTACAATGAGCAGTTCTTC. Its protein product is CASSLTSGRASYNEQFF.

This clonotype was detected ten times or more. The J gene is TRBJ1-1, the V gene TRBV28; a possible D gene is TRBD1 (6 bases). Trimming took 7 bases from V and 6 from J, leaving 15 bases between them. Germline values: CDR1 MDHEN, CDR2 SYDVKM. There are 13 residues in the CDR3. CDR3 nucleotide sequence: TGTGCCAGCACCTACAGGGTGGGAGCTGAAGCTTTCTTT. It specifies CASTYRVGAEAFF.

This sequence joins TRBV7-2 and TRBJ1-5; D is undetermined. This CDR3 region has 14 residues. V was cut by 2 bases and J by 6 bases, with 11 bases left in between. The germline V gene has CDR1 SGHTA and CDR2 FQGNSA. The CDR3 sequence: CASSLNGPSQPQHF. For the CDR3, the DNA is TGTGCCAGCAGCTTAAACGGTCCGTCTCAGCCCCAGCATTTT.

This clonotype has more than one count but fewer than ten. The chain recombines TRBV7-2 with TRBJ2-7; 8 bases are shared with TRBD1. Germline V gene lookup returns CDR1 SGHTA and CDR2 FQGNSA. Trimming at V came to 6 bases and at J to 2 bases, leaving 3 bases not matched to a gene. The CDR3 totals 13 residues. The CDR3 nucleotides are TGTGCCAGCAGGCGGACAGGGACCTACGAGCAGTACTTC. Translating it yields CASRRTGTYEQYF. The complete variable domain, with remaining parts taken from reference TRBV7-2 and TRBJ2-7, reads GAGVSQSPSNKVTEKGKDVELRCDPISGHTALYWYRQSLGQGLEFLIYFQGNSAPDKSGLPSDRFSAERTGGSVSTLTIQRTQQEDSAVYLCASRRTGTYEQYFGPGTRLTVT.

This clonotype has just a few counts. V is TRBV20-1 and J is TRBJ2-1; D may match TRBD1 or TRBD2 (5 bases each). Deletions cut 5 bases from V and 5 bases from J, with 16 bases between. The CDR3 runs 14 residues. CDR1 is DFQATT and CDR2 is SNEGSKA in the germline V gene (reference sequence). The CDR3 coding sequence is TGCAGTGCTGAAGGGTTCGGGGCCGACAATGAGCAGTTCTTC. Translation gives CSAEGFGADNEQFF.

This clonotype was seen a handful of times. V and J are TRBV4-1 and TRBJ1-1, with TRBD1 as a possible D gene (6 bases). V lost 3 bases and J 8 bases, leaving 19 bases between the germline ends. The CDR3 extends over 15 amino acids. CDR1 is MGHRA, CDR2 YSYEKL, per germline. The CDR3 loop reads CASSQSKGGPREAFF. CDR3 coding DNA: TGCGCCAGCAGCCAGTCCAAAGGGGGGCCGCGCGAAGCTTTCTTT.

J is TRBJ2-5 and V is TRBV6-8; 9 nucleotides line up with TRBD2. The CDR3 is made up of 17 amino acids. V lost 1 base and J lost 3; bases outside the gene matches: 9. Germline V gene lookup returns CDR1 MNHGY and CDR2 SAAAGT. The CDR3 DNA follows: TGTGCCAGCAGTTACTGGCTAGCGGGACGGGACGAAGAGACCCAGTACTTC. This translates into CASSYWLAGRDEETQYF.

A word on this clonotype: This may come from a read error, since a much larger clone is one base off. Because the CDR3 is missing its conserved closing phenylalanine or tryptophan, this is likely a read error. V and J are TRBV6-5 and TRBJ1-1; D is undetermined. V lost 2 bases and J 1 base, leaving 5 bases between the germline ends. The germline CDR1 and CDR2 sequences are MNHEY and SVGAGI. The CDR3 is 13 residues long. For the CDR3, the DNA is TGTGCCAGCAGTTACGTGGCGAACACTGAAGCTTTCTCT. Its protein product is CASSYVANTEAFS.

This clonotype has just a few counts. The chain uses TRBV4-3 and TRBJ2-7; perhaps TRBD2 as D (6 bases). Germline-derived CDR1 and CDR2 are LGHNA and YSLEER. This CDR3 spans 15 amino acids. V dropped 0 bases and J dropped 3 bases, with 12 bases sitting between them. In DNA, the CDR3 is TGCGCCAGCAGCCAAGATAGGGACTCAGACTACGAGCAGTACTTC. Translated, it gives CASSQDRDSDYEQYF.

This chain connects TRBV19 to TRBJ2-7, with D hard to call. CDR1 is LNHDA, CDR2 SQIVND, per germline (reference sequence). There are 12 residues in the CDR3. Trimming cost V 4 bases and J 6 bases, with 10 bases left between them. The CDR3 nucleotides are TGTGCCAGTAGTACAAGAATAAGCGAGCAGTACTTC. As protein: CASSTRISEQYF. The complete variable domain, with remaining parts taken from reference TRBV19 and TRBJ2-7, reads DGGITQSPKYLFRKEGQNVTLSCEQNLNHDAMYWYRQDPGQGLRLIYYSQIVNDFQKGDIAEGYSVSREKKESFPLTVTSAQKNPTAFYLCASSTRISEQYFGPGTRLTVT.

This clonotype was detected only a few times. The chain is built from TRBV27 and TRBJ2-3; D is perhaps TRBD2 (5 bases). V was trimmed by 1 base and J by 5 bases, leaving 10 bases between them. Germline-derived CDR1 and CDR2 are MNHEY and SMNVEV (reference sequence). The CDR3 has 14 amino acids. The CDR3 region is CASSLWGVGDTQYF. In nucleotides, the CDR3 is TGTGCCAGCAGTTTATGGGGAGTGGGAGATACGCAGTATTTT.

A few counts support this clonotype. The V and J genes are TRBV19 and TRBJ1-1; D unclear. V lost 2 bases and J lost 1, with 11 bases in between. The germline CDR1 and CDR2 sequences are LNHDA and SQIVND (reference sequence). The CDR3 spans 15 residues. This chain's CDR3 is CASSIKSPRNTEAFF. The CDR3 DNA sequence: TGTGCCAGTAGTATAAAGAGTCCTCGGAACACTGAAGCTTTCTTT. Full variable domain (rest looked up from reference TRBV19 and TRBJ1-1): DGGITQSPKYLFRKEGQNVTLSCEQNLNHDAMYWYRQDPGQGLRLIYYSQIVNDFQKGDIAEGYSVSREKKESFPLTVTSAQKNPTAFYLCASSIKSPRNTEAFFGQGTRLTVV.

Remarks on this clonotype: At one end the junction does not follow the germline gene, possibly because of a read error. The chain employs TRBV27 and TRBJ1-2; D unresolved. Germline V gene data show CDR1 as MNHEY and CDR2 as SMNVEV (reference sequence). The CDR3 consists of 15 residues. CDR3 coding DNA: TGTGCCAGCAGTTTGGATCCCCCCGGAGTGTATGGCAACACCTTC. It codes for CASSLDPPGVYGNTF.